This passage covers 14 T cell receptor beta chains from one sample sequenced in a study of technical replicates of blood from several donors. Some clones are missing from TCRdb's copy, which holds only in-frame ones; the method was immunoSEQ multiplex PCR. This sample yields approximately 81,000 clones, of which approximately 80% are seen a single time; 3% to 4.5% belongs to the top ten. Sequenced sample: PBMCs. The receptors shown here come from a human donor in good health. Some clones in this sample may be carry-over from other donors' samples.

The chain joins TRBV7-6 to TRBJ2-5; D possibly corresponds to TRBD1 (5 bases). The CDR3 has 15 amino acids. From germline, CDR1 is SGHVS and CDR2 FNYEAQ. Trimming pared 6 bases from V and 7 bases from J, leaving 21 bases between. In nucleotides, the CDR3 is TGTGCCAGCAGGTCTAATACAGGTCCTCAGGGGACCCAGTACTTC. It yields the protein CASRSNTGPQGTQYF.

This chain uses TRBV9 with TRBJ1-2, with D perhaps matching TRBD1 (6 bases). V dropped 3 bases and J dropped 3 bases, with 21 bases sitting between them. Germline CDR1 and CDR2: SGDLS and YYNGEE. The CDR3 runs 17 residues. The CDR3 DNA sequence: TGTGCCAGCAGCGGAGAGGGGGTAGGTCCAGTAGACTATGGCTACACCTTC. This translates into CASSGEGVGPVDYGYTF.

The rearrangement links TRBV11-3 to TRBJ2-5; TRBD2 is a possible D gene (7 bases). This CDR3 is built from 16 residues. The germline CDR1 and CDR2 sequences are SGHNT and YENEEA. The V end was cut by 5 bases, the J end by 5 bases, with 21 bases between. The CDR3 bases are TGTGCCAGCAGCCAAACGTTTAGGGGGGGTTCTGAGACCCAGTACTTC. This codes for CASSQTFRGGSETQYF. The full variable domain, in which reference TRBV11-3 and TRBJ2-5 provide the parts outside the CDR3, is EAGVVQSPRYKIIEKKQPVAFWCNPISGHNTLYWYLQNLGQGPELLIRYENEEAVDDSQLPKDRFSAERLKGVDSTLKIQPAELGDSAVYLCASSQTFRGGSETQYFGPGTRLLVL.

The V call is TRBV6-8, the J call TRBJ2-3; D is possibly TRBD1 (5 bases). Germline-derived CDR1 and CDR2 are MNHGY and SAAAGT. The V end was cut by 0 bases, the J end by 5 bases, with 12 bases between. CDR3 length: 15 amino acids. In nucleotides, the CDR3 is TGTGCCAGCAGTTACTCGACAGCTAGGTTAGATACGCAGTATTTT. Translating it yields CASSYSTARLDTQYF.

The chain combines TRBV10-1 with TRBJ2-3; D is unclear. The CDR3 is 13 residues long. Germline loops: CDR1 WNHNN, CDR2 SYGVQD (reference sequence). Trimming shortened V by 1 base and J by 6 bases, and 8 bases separated the two germline ends. CDR3 region: CASSEFVFDTQYF. For the CDR3, the DNA is TGCGCCAGCAGTGAGTTTGTCTTTGATACGCAGTATTTT.

This clone was picked up a small number of times. The chain uses TRBV7-2 and TRBJ2-2; TRBD1 aligns across 7 bases. In germline, CDR1 is SGHTA, CDR2 FQGNSA. This CDR3 contains 14 residues. V shed 8 bases and J 3 bases; nucleotides not matched to a gene: 6. CDR3 amino acids: CASGTTGHTGELFF. The CDR3 nucleotides read TGTGCCAGCGGAACGACAGGGCACACCGGGGAGCTGTTTTTT.

The rearrangement joins TRBV10-3 to TRBJ2-1; 8 bases match TRBD2. Germline V gene sequence: CDR1 ENHRY, CDR2 SYGVKD. There are 18 residues in the CDR3. The V and J ends lost 2 bases and 0 bases, in that order; junction bases with no gene match: 9. CDR3 DNA: TGTGCCATCAGTGAGAACGCGGGGGGCAGCCCCTCCTACAATGAGCAGTTCTTC. It codes for CAISENAGGSPSYNEQFF.

This chain connects TRBV7-8 to TRBJ2-3; 8 nucleotides agree with TRBD1. The CDR3 is 15 residues long. The V gene end was trimmed by 5 bases and the J gene end by 2 bases; junction bases not matched to a gene: 6. Germline CDR1 and CDR2: SGHVS and FQNEAQ. The chain's CDR3 is CASSPRTGNTDTQYF. DNA of the CDR3: TGTGCCAGCAGCCCCCGGACAGGGAACACAGATACGCAGTATTTT.

This chain links TRBV5-1 with TRBJ1-4; 10 bases align to TRBD1. The CDR3 has 16 amino acids. Germline trimming cut 4 bases from V and 6 bases from J; bases unmatched to any gene: 9. CDR1 SGHRS and CDR2 YFSETQ come from the germline V gene. The chain's CDR3 is CASSDTTGTGDEKLFF. Written as DNA, the CDR3 is TGCGCCAGCAGCGATACAACCGGGACAGGGGATGAAAAACTGTTTTTT.

The rearrangement links TRBV6-6 to TRBJ2-7; D might be TRBD2 (6 bases). Germline values: CDR1 MNHNY, CDR2 SVGAGI (reference sequence). The V and J ends lost 6 bases and 6 bases respectively, with 15 bases between them. The CDR3 sequence is 13 residues long. The CDR3 DNA reads as TGTGCCAGCAGCATTGGAGGGCGTTTCGAGCAGTACTTC. Translating gives CASSIGGRFEQYF.

This rearrangement joins TRBV7-9 to TRBJ2-1; possible D gene TRBD1, 5 bases. The CDR3 sequence is 14 residues long. With 2 bases removed from V and 7 bases from J, the gap between germline ends came to 12 bases. Per the germline V gene, CDR1 is SEHNR and CDR2 is FQNEAQ (reference sequence). The CDR3: CASSLNSGINEQFF. CDR3 sequence (DNA): TGTGCCAGCAGCTTAAATTCAGGGATAAATGAGCAGTTCTTC.

This chain joins TRBV30 and TRBJ2-7; a possible D gene is TRBD2 (5 bases). CDR3 size: 13 residues. The germline CDR1 and CDR2 sequences are GTSNPN and SVGIG (reference sequence). V lost 1 base and J 2 bases, leaving 9 bases between the germline ends. CDR3 protein: CAWSGGFPYEQYF. Here the CDR3 DNA reads TGTGCCTGGAGTGGAGGGTTTCCCTACGAGCAGTACTTC.

This sequence joins TRBV5-4 and TRBJ2-2; 8 positions agree with TRBD2. The germline CDR1 and CDR2 sequences are SGHNT and YYREEE (reference sequence). The CDR3 covers 17 residues. V lost 3 bases and J lost 2; bases outside the gene matches: 9. As DNA, the CDR3 is TGTGCCAGCAGCTCCCCGACTAGCGCGGTAAACACCGGGGAGCTGTTTTTT. Its protein product is CASSSPTSAVNTGELFF.

V usage is TRBV6-4 and J usage is TRBJ2-7; TRBD1 is a possible D gene (6 bases). The CDR3 length is 17 residues. Trimming removed 7 bases from V and 0 bases from J, with 22 bases in between. The V gene's germline CDR1 is MRHNA and CDR2 SNTAGT. The CDR3 here is CASTAPPQGLSSYEQYF. CDR3 sequence (DNA): TGTGCCAGCACCGCTCCCCCACAGGGCCTGAGCTCCTACGAGCAGTACTTC.